The clone carrying this T cell receptor beta chain has a handful of counts. Unique molecular identifiers were affixed to single, distinct cDNA molecules. Using its own MiXCR run on the 5' RACE reads, TCRdb lists one record per CDR3 protein. Of 85,000 to 90,000 distinct CDR3 sequences listed, 13% to 15% are singletons. The sample comes from a study of early T cells in non-severe SARS-CoV-2 infection. V was pared by 4 bases and J by 3 bases, with 6 bases of the junction left unmatched. Germline CDR1 reads LNHDA; CDR2 reads SQIVND (reference sequence). The CDR3 contains 16 residues. Sequencing was performed on whole blood. The J gene is TRBJ2-1, the V gene TRBV19; 10 bases are a match to TRBD2. The clonotype was recovered from an adult who was a healthcare worker with PCR-confirmed SARS-CoV-2 infection or an uninfected control (not recorded which). CDR3 bases: TGTGCCAGTAGTAGCACCGGGACTAGCGACTACAATGAGCAGTTCTTC. It translates to CASSSTGTSDYNEQFF.